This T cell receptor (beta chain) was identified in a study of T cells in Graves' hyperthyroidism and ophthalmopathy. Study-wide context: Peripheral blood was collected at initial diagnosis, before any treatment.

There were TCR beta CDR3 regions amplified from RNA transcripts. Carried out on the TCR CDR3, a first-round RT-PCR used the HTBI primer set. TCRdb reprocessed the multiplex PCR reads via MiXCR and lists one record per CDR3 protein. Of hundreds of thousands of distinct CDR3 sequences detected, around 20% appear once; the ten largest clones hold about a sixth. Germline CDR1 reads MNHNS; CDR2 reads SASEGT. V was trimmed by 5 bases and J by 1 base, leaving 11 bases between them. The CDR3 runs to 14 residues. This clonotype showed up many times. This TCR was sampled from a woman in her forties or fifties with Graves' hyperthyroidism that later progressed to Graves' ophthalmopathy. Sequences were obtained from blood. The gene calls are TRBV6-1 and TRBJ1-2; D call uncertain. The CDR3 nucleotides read TGTGCCAGCAGTCGCAAGGGAATTAACTATGGCTACACCTTC. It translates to CASSRKGINYGYTF.